One sample yielded the 8 T cell receptor beta chains listed below, sequenced in a study of T cell responses to AZD1222 COVID-19 vaccine. Clones were read by immunoSEQ multiplex PCR, and TCRdb kept only the in-frame ones, dropping some. The data contain tens of thousands of clones, 90% of them singletons. Specimen: peripheral blood, collected on day 0 of AZD1222 vaccination. Source of these receptors: an adult in good health.

This chain uses TRBV3-1 (or the pseudogene TRBV3-2) with TRBJ1-2; D remains unclear. V was cut by 3 bases and J by 8 bases, with 13 bases left in between. CDR1 and CDR2 (germline): LGHDT, YNNKEL (reference sequence). The CDR3 covers 13 residues. Written as DNA, the CDR3 is TGTGCCAGCAGCCAGGGCAGTGAGAGGGGCTACACCTTC. Residues: CASSQGSERGYTF.

The rearrangement joins TRBV24-1 to TRBJ1-1; perhaps TRBD1 as D (6 bases). Trimming shortened V by 2 bases and J by 6 bases, and 9 bases separated the two germline ends. The germline gives CDR1 KGHDR, CDR2 SFDVKD. The CDR3 is 13 amino acids. The CDR3 bases are TGTGCCACCAGTGATTGGACAGTTTCTGAAGCTTTCTTT. This codes for CATSDWTVSEAFF.

The V and J genes are TRBV4-3 and TRBJ2-1; a weak D match, TRBD2 (7 bases). There are 17 residues in the CDR3. Germline V lookup: CDR1 LGHNA, CDR2 YSLEER. Between the trimmed V and J ends, which lost 4 bases and 3 bases, there was a span of 19 bases. CDR3 sequence reads: CASSPQGRGTNYNEQFF. For the CDR3, the DNA is TGCGCCAGCAGCCCTCAGGGGAGGGGCACCAACTACAATGAGCAGTTCTTC.

CDR3 coding DNA: TGTGCCAGCAGTGACCTGAGATTTTCGACTGAAGCTTTCTTT. It encodes CASSDLRFSTEAFF. The chain carries TRBV25-1 and TRBJ1-1; D remains ambiguous. Trimming left V 3 bases short and J 5 bases short, with 13 bases between. The CDR3 spans 14 residues. Per germline, CDR1 MGHDK and CDR2 SYGVNS. The full variable domain, completed using reference TRBV25-1 and TRBJ1-1, is EADIYQTPRYLVIGTGKKITLECSQTMGHDKMYWYQQDPGMELHLIHYSYGVNSTEKGDLSSESTVSRIRTEHFPLTLESARPSHTSQYLCASSDLRFSTEAFFGQGTRLTVV.

Within the sample, this clone is medium-sized. The J gene is TRBJ2-6, the V gene TRBV4-3; D might be TRBD1 (6 bases). This CDR3 region has 15 residues. With 2 bases removed from V and 1 base from J, the gap between germline ends came to 6 bases. The V gene's germline CDR1 is LGHNA and CDR2 YSLEER. CDR3 residues: CASSQTGSGANVLTF. The CDR3 DNA follows: TGCGCCAGCAGCCAAACAGGGTCTGGGGCCAACGTCCTGACTTTC.

The chain has TRBV2 and TRBJ1-5, with D maybe TRBD1 (5 bases). There are 16 residues in the CDR3. With 6 bases removed from V and 6 bases from J, the gap between germline ends came to 21 bases. Per the germline V gene, CDR1 is SNHLY and CDR2 is FYNNEI. CDR3 sequence: CASSGATAPGGQPQHF. The CDR3 coding sequence is TGTGCCAGCAGCGGCGCGACAGCCCCGGGCGGTCAGCCCCAGCATTTT.

V usage is TRBV11-2 and J usage is TRBJ2-2; unclear D gene. CDR1 is SGHAT and CDR2 is FQNNGV in the germline V gene. CDR3 size: 12 residues. Trimming removed 3 bases at V and 8 bases at J, with 7 bases between. The CDR3 reads CASSFYGGELFF. CDR3 nucleotides: TGTGCCAGCAGCTTTTATGGTGGGGAGCTGTTTTTT.

The J gene is TRBJ2-7, the V gene TRBV2; TRBD1 matches at 9 bases. J gave up 4 bases and V 6 bases, and 7 bases lay outside the gene matches. The CDR3 totals 14 residues. Per germline, CDR1 SNHLY and CDR2 FYNNEI. The CDR3 region is CASRHRDRVYEQYF. CDR3 DNA sequence: TGTGCCAGCAGGCACCGGGACAGGGTGTACGAGCAGTACTTC.